This T cell receptor beta chain comes out of a study of OX40 agonist ivuxolimab in advanced cancers. On the study more broadly: Dose-escalation patients were diagnosed with hepatocellular carcinoma, melanoma, renal cell cancer or head and neck cancer.

Sequencing was performed with immunoSEQ multiplex PCR; in TCRdb, only in-frame clones are kept and a portion is missing. This sample has approximately 100,000 clones, with about four fifths found just once. V shed 3 bases and J shed 3 bases, with 6 bases lying between them. The germline gives CDR1 SEHNR, CDR2 FQNEAQ (reference sequence). The CDR3 runs 12 residues. The gene calls are TRBV7-9 and TRBJ2-7; the D gene is possibly TRBD1 (5 bases). The clonotype originates from an adult with an advanced solid tumor such as melanoma, head and neck, liver or kidney cancer. The sequences come from CD4+ or CD8+ T cells sorted from blood, collected in a trial of the OX40 agonist ivuxolimab. CDR3 sequence: CASSFQGYEQYF. DNA for the CDR3: TGTGCCAGCAGCTTTCAGGGCTACGAGCAGTACTTC.